This T cell receptor (beta chain) is drawn from a study of identical twins. Study observations and caveats: Twins' excess sharing was less marked for out-of-frame beta sequences. There was more out-of-frame TCR alpha sharing in monozygotic twins than models estimated. Within cord blood, abundant beta clonotypes carried fewer insertions, but memory repertoires showed no such trend.

The cDNA had a unique molecular identifier and a template-switch universal primer site. MiXCR, run by TCRdb on the 5' RACE reads, gives a single entry per CDR3 protein. The sample includes about 530,000 distinct CDR3 sequences, roughly 15% of them seen just once. This clonotype was picked up a small number of times. Its specificity is unknown. CDR1 is LGHDT and CDR2 is YNNKEL in the germline V gene (reference sequence). Between the trimmed V and J ends, which lost 4 bases and 0 bases, there was a span of 16 bases. The CDR3 covers 17 residues. These data were also reused for a study on yellow fever vaccine responses in identical twins.

The J gene is TRBJ2-1, the V gene TRBV3-1; D assignment may be TRBD1 or TRBD2 (6 bases each). The TCR sequence derives from a woman under 30 in good health. Sample: CD4+ T cells sorted from blood. CDR3 nucleotides: TGTGCCAGCAGCCCCAAAGGGGGGACGGGCTCCTACAATGAGCAGTTCTTC. It codes for CASSPKGGTGSYNEQFF.